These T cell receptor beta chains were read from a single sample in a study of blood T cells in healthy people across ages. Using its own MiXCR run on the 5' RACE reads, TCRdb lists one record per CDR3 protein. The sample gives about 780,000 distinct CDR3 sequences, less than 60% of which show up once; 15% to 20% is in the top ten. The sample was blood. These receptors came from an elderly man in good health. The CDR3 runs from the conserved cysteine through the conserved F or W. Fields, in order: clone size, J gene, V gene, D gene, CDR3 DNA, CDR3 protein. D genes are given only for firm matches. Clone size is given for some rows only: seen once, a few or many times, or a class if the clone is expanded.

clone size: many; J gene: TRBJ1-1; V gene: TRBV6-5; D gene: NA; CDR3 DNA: TGTGCCAGCAGTTATACAAATTCAAATCGGGGTGCTGAAGCTTTCTTT; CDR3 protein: CASSYTNSNRGAEAFF
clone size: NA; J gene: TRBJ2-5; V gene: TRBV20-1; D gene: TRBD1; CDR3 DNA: TGCAGTGCTACCCGGACAGGAAGGGTAGAAGAGACCCAGTACTTC; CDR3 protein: CSATRTGRVEETQYF
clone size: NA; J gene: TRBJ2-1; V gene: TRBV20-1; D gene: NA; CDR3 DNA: TGCAGTGACCAGGGGAACTCCTACAATGAGCAGTTCTTC; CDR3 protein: CSDQGNSYNEQFF
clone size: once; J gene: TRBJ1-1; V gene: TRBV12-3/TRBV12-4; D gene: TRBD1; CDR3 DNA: TGTGCCAGCAGCATGGGACAGGTTTCGGTGGAAGCTTTCTTT; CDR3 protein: CASSMGQVSVEAFF
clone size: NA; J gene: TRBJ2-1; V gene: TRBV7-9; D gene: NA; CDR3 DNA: TGTGCCAGCAGCCCTACGTCCGGGGGTCTAGGCAATGAGCAGTTCTTC; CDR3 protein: CASSPTSGGLGNEQFF
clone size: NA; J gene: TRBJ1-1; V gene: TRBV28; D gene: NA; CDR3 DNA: TGTGCCAGCAGTCCCCCGACAGCCATGAACACTGAAGCTTTCTTT; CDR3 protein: CASSPPTAMNTEAFF
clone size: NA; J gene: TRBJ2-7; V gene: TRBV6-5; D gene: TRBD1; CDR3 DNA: TGTGCCAGCAGTTACCCGAGTGGGACAGGGGAAAAGTACTTC; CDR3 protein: CASSYPSGTGEKYF
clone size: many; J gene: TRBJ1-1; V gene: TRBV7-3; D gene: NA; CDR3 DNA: TGTGCCAGCAGCGTAGTGCAACGGAGTGAAGCTTTCTTT; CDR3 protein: CASSVVQRSEAFF
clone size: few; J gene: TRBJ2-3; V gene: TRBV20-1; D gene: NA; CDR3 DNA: TGCAGTGCTTCCGGGACTGGTTATACGCAGTATTTT; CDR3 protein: CSASGTGYTQYF
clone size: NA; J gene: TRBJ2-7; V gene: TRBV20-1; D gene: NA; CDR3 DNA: TGCAGTGCTAGGGGAAGAGGGGACTACGAGCAGTACTTC; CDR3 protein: CSARGRGDYEQYF
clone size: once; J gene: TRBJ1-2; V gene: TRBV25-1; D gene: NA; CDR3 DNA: TGTGCCAGCAGTCCGCTTGGGGGACGGGGAGACTATGGCTACACCTTC; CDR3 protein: CASSPLGGRGDYGYTF
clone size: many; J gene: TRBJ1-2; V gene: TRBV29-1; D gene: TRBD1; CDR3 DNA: TGCAGCGTTGAAGATTGGGACAGGGGATTCTATGGCTACACCTTC; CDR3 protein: CSVEDWDRGFYGYTF
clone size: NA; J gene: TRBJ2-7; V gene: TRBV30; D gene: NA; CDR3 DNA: TGTGCCTTCGACCGGGATCAGTTTAGCGAGCAGTACTTC; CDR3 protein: CAFDRDQFSEQYF
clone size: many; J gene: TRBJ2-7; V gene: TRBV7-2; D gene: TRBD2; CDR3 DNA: TGTGCCAGCAGCTCCGGGACTAGCGTGTTATATCCCTACGAGCAGTACTTC; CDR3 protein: CASSSGTSVLYPYEQYF
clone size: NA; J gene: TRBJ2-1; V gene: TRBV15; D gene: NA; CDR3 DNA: TGTGCCACCAGCAGAGAACTAGCCACCTACAATGAGCAGTTCTTC; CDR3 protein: CATSRELATYNEQFF
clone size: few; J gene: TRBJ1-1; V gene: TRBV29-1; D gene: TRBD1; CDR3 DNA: TGCAGCGTTGCCGGACAGGTGAACACTGAAGCTTTCTTT; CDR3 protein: CSVAGQVNTEAFF
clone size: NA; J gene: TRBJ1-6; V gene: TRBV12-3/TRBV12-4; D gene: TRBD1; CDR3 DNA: TGTGCCACGGGACAGGGGTATTCACCCCCCCACTTT; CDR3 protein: CATGQGYSPPHF
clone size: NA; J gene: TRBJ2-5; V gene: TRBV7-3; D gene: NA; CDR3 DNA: TGTGCCAGCAGACAAGGACACTCGTTGGGCAATGAGCAGTACTTC; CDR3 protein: CASRQGHSLGNEQYF
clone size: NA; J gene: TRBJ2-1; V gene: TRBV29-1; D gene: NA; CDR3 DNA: TGCAGCGTTGATTCGAGAGCGGGTCAGGGTGAGCAGTTCTTC; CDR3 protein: CSVDSRAGQGEQFF
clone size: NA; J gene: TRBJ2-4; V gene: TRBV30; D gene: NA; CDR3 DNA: TGTGCCTGGAGTGTAGACCCCCTGCGGCAGTACTTC; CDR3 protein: CAWSVDPLRQYF
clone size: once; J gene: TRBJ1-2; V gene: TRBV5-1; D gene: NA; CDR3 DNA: TGCGCCAGCAGCCTCACTACGGGGCAGAACTATGGCTACACCTTC; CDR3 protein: CASSLTTGQNYGYTF
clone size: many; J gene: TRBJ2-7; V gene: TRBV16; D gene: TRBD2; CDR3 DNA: TGTGCCAGCAGCCAATCGGGAGGGGAGCAGTACTTC; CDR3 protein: CASSQSGGEQYF
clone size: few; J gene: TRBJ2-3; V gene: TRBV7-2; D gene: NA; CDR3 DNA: TGTGCCAGCAGACCATCGAGGGGGTCAGATACGCAGTATTTT; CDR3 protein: CASRPSRGSDTQYF
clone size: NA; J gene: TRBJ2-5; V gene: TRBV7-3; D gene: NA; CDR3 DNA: TGTGCCAGCAGCGTGGGAACGACTGGCCCAGAGACCCAGTACTTC; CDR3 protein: CASSVGTTGPETQYF
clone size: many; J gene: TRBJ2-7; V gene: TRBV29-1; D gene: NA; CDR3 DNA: TGCAGCGTTGAGACCGCGGACTCCTACGAGCAGTACTTC; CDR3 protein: CSVETADSYEQYF
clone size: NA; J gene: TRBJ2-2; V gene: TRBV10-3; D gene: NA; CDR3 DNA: TGTGCCATCAGTGAGTTGAACACCGGGGAGCTGTTTTTT; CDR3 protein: CAISELNTGELFF